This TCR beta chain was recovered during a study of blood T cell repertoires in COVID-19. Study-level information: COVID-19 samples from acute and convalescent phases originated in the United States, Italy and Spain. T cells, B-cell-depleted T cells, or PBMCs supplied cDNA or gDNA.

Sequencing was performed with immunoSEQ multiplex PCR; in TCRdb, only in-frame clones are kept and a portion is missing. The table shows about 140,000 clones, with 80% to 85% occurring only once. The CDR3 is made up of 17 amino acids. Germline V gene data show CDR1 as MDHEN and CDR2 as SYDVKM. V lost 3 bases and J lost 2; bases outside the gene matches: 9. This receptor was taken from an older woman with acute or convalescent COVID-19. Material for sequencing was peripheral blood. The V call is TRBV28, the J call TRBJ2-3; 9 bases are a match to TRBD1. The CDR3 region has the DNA TGTGCCAGCAGTTTGTCCGACGGGACAGGGCTCACAGATACGCAGTATTTT. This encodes CASSLSDGTGLTDTQYF.